These T cell receptor beta chains were read from a single sample in a study of blood T cell repertoires in COVID-19. Profiling relied on immunoSEQ multiplex PCR, and the TCRdb table lists in-frame clones only, not all of them. This sample has around 140,000 clones, with around 80% found just once. Material: PBMCs or T cells enriched from blood (not recorded which). The receptors were sampled from a man aged 40-49 years with acute COVID-19. Both conserved end residues are part of each CDR3. Fields, in order: V gene, J gene, CDR3 length, CDR3 protein.

>TRBV7-9|TRBJ2-1|13
CASAGTGGAGQFF
>TRBV13|TRBJ2-7|19
CASSSITGTSGLSSYEQYF
>TRBV6-5|TRBJ1-1|15
CASRGKNRGTSEAFF
>TRBV21-1|TRBJ2-1|17
CASSRRTSGRAHNEQFF
>TRBV5-1|TRBJ1-2|16
CASSFTGQEYGYGYTF
>TRBV18|TRBJ2-3|11
CASRELDTQYF
>TRBV18|TRBJ1-4|15
CASSPLQGRDEKLFF
>TRBV6-6|TRBJ2-3|14
CASRTSSGTDTQYF
>TRBV10-2|TRBJ2-3|13
CASSAAQGDTQYF
>TRBV7-3|TRBJ2-3|16
CASSLGGAVGADTQYF
>TRBV11-3|TRBJ1-1|13
CASRRDPNTEAFF
>TRBV7-3|TRBJ2-3|14
CASSLGTRADTQYF
>TRBV7-6|TRBJ1-6|15
CASSLTGTVDSPLHF
>TRBV6-5|TRBJ2-2|12
CASSSNTGELFF
>TRBV29-1|TRBJ2-1|13
CSVSRTAYNEQFF
>TRBV28|TRBJ1-5|16
CASSSPGTGSNQPQHF
>TRBV7-9|TRBJ2-4|12
CASSASKNIQYF
>TRBV7-3|TRBJ2-1|21
CASSSTGTPGLAGGIHNEQFF
>TRBV19|TRBJ2-6|14
CASSQGAGANVLTF
>TRBV6-5|TRBJ1-2|15
CASSLRSTGSYGYTF
>TRBV24-1|TRBJ2-5|15
CATSDAQGSQETQYF
>TRBV2|TRBJ1-3|15
CASSERRFSGNTIYF
>TRBV3-1/TRBV3-2|TRBJ2-5|13
CASSVSGRETQYF
>TRBV20-1|TRBJ1-5|13
CSASYGVGQPQHF
>TRBV7-2|TRBJ1-5|14
CASSRQVPWEPQHF
>TRBV28|TRBJ2-7|14
CASSLGGKVYEQYF
>TRBV19|TRBJ2-1|13
CASDKGSYNEQFF
>TRBV6-5|TRBJ2-5|15
CASTLTSGAQETQYF
>TRBV7-9|TRBJ2-7|14
CASSFAGIGYEQYF
>TRBV2|TRBJ2-5|15
CASTSMGGEGETQYF
>TRBV23-1|TRBJ1-1|14
CAPHDRGENTEAFF
>TRBV20-1|TRBJ2-1|11
CSATRGGEQFF
>TRBV11-1|TRBJ2-7|12
CASSPSSYEQYF
>TRBV27|TRBJ2-1|15
CATQRWAEGDNEQFF
>TRBV10-3|TRBJ2-7|15
CAISAPTGGSYEQYF
>TRBV21-1|TRBJ1-2|12
CASRPPNYGYTF
>TRBV7-9|TRBJ2-7|19
CASSPLWTSGVPLGYEQYF
>TRBV5-1|TRBJ1-1|16
CASSLSGTGLNTEAFF
>TRBV14|TRBJ2-7|14
CASSLLLAGAEQYF
>TRBV10-3|TRBJ2-7|13
CAIQGAPHDEQYF
>TRBV18|TRBJ1-1|17
CASSPRQQGTPNTEAFF
>TRBV6-1|TRBJ1-4|15
CASSERGGSGEKLFF
>TRBV28|TRBJ2-7|14
CASSLDRGGNEQYF
>TRBV18|TRBJ1-6|14
CASSPGQGNSPLHF
>TRBV5-5|TRBJ2-1|12
CASSWSSHEQFF
>TRBV7-3|TRBJ2-4|12
CASSLEVNIQYF
>TRBV2|TRBJ1-4|14
CASSPSNPKEKLFF
>TRBV7-7|TRBJ2-1|13
CASSSGTYNEQFF
>TRBV7-2|TRBJ2-1|15
CASSSGLAGYNEQFF
>TRBV7-9|TRBJ2-2|17
CASGPDIIFSNTGELFF
>TRBV3-1/TRBV3-2|TRBJ1-4|15
CASSLEGSSGEKLFF
>TRBV7-9|TRBJ2-1|14
CASSHSGQHNEQFF